The T cell receptor beta chain described here comes from a study of response to subunit inactivated influenza vaccine (dated by TCRdb to the late 2010s). Notes on the research overall: Deep quantitative T cell receptor repertoire profiling was used in the study to track responses to a trivalent subunit inactivated influenza vaccine. Summary of the overall study and its limitations: The authors proposed that each seasonal influenza vaccination may bring in only a limited number of new T cells.

This clonotype has a count of ten or more. It has no known antigen specificity. Within one base of it there is no much larger clone, and no base qualities were kept. Library method: RT-PCR. Sequencing relied on an Illumina HiSeq 2500. Using fastp at Q25 and MiXCR, TCRdb reprocessed the public reads and kept productive beta chains. Each CDR3 protein gets just one entry, which takes the most common genes and DNA from the rows behind it. The sample profile shows 150,000 to 200,000 distinct CDR3 sequences; approximately 12% of them were found once. Over 25% of the sample goes to the ten largest clones. Measured from the cysteine to the phenylalanine, the CDR3 is 15 residues long. Only CDR3 DNA remains: 45 bases, in frame from the first base. CDR1 and CDR2 are drawn from the germline V gene: SGHRS, YFSETQ. Trimming takes 0 bases from V and 6 bases from J, and the germline ends sit 15 bases apart. This same sample was also taken into another study, of T cells expressing NK-cell markers. In that second paper, the authors write: TCR beta cDNA libraries were prepared using 5'RACE template switching, which introduced a universal primer site and unique molecular identifiers. TCR beta-chain repertoires were profiled in sorted CD3+CD56+NKG2C+, CD3+CD56+NKG2C- and CD3+CD56-NKG2C+ T-cell subsets from eight donors. Seven of the eight sequenced donors were HCMV-seropositive and one was HCMV-seronegative. To restrict sorting to alphabetaTCR-expressing T cells, an anti-gammadeltaTCR antibody was added in several experiments. In roughly 6 donors, the dominant CD3+CD56+NKG2C+ clonotypes were found to rank among the top 10 CD8+ clonotypes and to make up 1.0-7.0% of CD8+ T cells. Those dominant clonotypes were again the most abundant among CD3+CD56-NKG2C+ cells in a few donors, at about 25-65%. Whether the expanded NKG2C-expressing T cell clones were specific for HCMV antigens remained unclear. The study sequenced eight donors, all healthy volunteers chosen at random: three men and five women. HCMV-specific IgG was detected in serum with a commercial ELISA kit to determine HCMV serostatus. Ficoll density gradient centrifugation was used to isolate peripheral blood mononuclear cells from blood. Using Miltenyi isolation kits, CD4+ and CD8+ T cells were isolated from PBMC through magnetic immunoseparation. cDNA synthesis was primed from the TCR beta constant segment and was followed by two successive PCR amplification steps. Sequencing of the libraries produced 2 x 150 bp reads on Illumina HiSeq 2000/2500, MiSeq or NextSeq. MIGEC handled demultiplexing of the reads and grouping by UMI, while MiTCR was used to assemble and quantify clonotypes. To remove erroneous sequences, TCR cDNA sequences were retained only when supported by two or more reads. The tcR package was used for downstream repertoire analysis, with clonotypes matched between fractions based on CDR3 nucleotide sequence plus V segment. VDJmatch was used to annotate antigen specificity against VDJdb, with one amino acid substitution allowed in CDR3.

The sequenced sample was CD8+ T cells sorted from PBMCs, obtained about 13 days after vaccination. The chain is made from TRBV5-1 and TRBJ1-2; the D gene cannot be named for sure. This receptor was taken from a man aged 50 or older who received an inactivated influenza vaccine. Donor details come from another sample of the same person, matched by shared clones. CDR3 sequence: CASSLASYGGDGYTF. The DNA is as follows: TGCGCCAGCAGCTTGGCCAGTTACGGAGGAGATGGCTACACCTTC.